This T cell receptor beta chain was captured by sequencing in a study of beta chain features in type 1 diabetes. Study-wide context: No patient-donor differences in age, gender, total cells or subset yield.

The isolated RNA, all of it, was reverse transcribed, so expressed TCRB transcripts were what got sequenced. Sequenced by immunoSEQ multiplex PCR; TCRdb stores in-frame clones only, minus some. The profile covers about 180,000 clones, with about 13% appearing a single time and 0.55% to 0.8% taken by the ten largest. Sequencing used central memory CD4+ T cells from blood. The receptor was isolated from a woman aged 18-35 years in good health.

CDR3 bases: TGTGCCAGCAGTTCCCCTTCGGGGGGCTGGAATGAGCAGTTCTTC. It codes for CASSSPSGGWNEQFF. This sequence joins TRBV27 and TRBJ2-1, with D possibly TRBD2 on 7 matching bases. V was shortened by 4 bases and J by 7 bases, with 17 bases between the two germline ends. CDR3 length: 15 amino acids. CDR1 and CDR2 (germline): MNHEY, SMNVEV (reference sequence).